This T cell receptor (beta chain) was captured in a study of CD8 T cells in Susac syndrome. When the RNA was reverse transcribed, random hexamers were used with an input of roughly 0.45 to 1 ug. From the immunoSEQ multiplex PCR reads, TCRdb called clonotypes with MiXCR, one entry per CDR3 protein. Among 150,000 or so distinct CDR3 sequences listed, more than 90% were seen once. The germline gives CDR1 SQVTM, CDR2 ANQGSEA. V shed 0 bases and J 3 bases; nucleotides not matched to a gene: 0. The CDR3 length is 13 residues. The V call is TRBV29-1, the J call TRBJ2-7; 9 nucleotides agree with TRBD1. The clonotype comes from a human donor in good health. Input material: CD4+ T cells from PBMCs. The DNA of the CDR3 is TGCAGCGTTGAAGAGGACAGGGGCTACGAGCAGTACTTC. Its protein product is CSVEEDRGYEQYF.